This T cell receptor beta chain was sequenced for a study of identical twins. Trimming cost V 3 bases and J 7 bases, with 4 bases left between them. The CDR3 has 11 amino acids. Germline CDR1 ENHRY, CDR2 SYGVKD. One entry per CDR3 protein results from TCRdb running MiXCR on the 5' RACE reads. The table includes about 470,000 distinct CDR3 sequences, less than 25% detected once. The same data also went into a second study, on T cells expressing NK-cell markers.

The TCR originated in a woman between 18 and 29 years old in good health. The specimen was CD4+ T cells sorted from blood. The V gene is TRBV10-3, the J gene TRBJ2-1; D gene uncertain. The CDR3 nucleotides are TGTGCCATCAGTGACGGAAATGAGCAGTTCTTC. Translating it yields CAISDGNEQFF.